A selection of T cell receptor beta chains follows, all from one sample in a study of shared clonotypes between healthy human individuals. Here immunoSEQ multiplex PCR was the method, and the copy in TCRdb shows in-frame clones only, minus some. This table has about 480,000 clones, about 75% appearing once. The sequencing input was PBMCs. Receptors originate from a woman aged 40 to 49 in good health. Some clones in this sample may be carry-over from other donors' samples. CDR3s include the opening cysteine and the closing phenylalanine or tryptophan. Each record gives: V gene, J gene, D gene, clone size, CDR3 DNA, CDR3 protein. A D gene is named only where the DNA matches it firmly. The size of a clone is reported for some rows only, either as once, few or many, or as a class for expanded clones.

>TRBV6-6|TRBJ1-3|.|.
TGTGCCAGCAGTTACTCGAGGGGGGGAGGCGGAAACACCATATATTTT
CASSYSRGGGGNTIYF
>TRBV7-9|TRBJ2-3|TRBD2|.
TGTGCCAGCAGCTTAAGGCTAGCGGGAAACACAGATACGCAGTATTTT
CASSLRLAGNTDTQYF
>TRBV4-3|TRBJ2-6|.|.
TGCGCCAGCAGTTCCCTCTCTGGGGCCAACGTCCTGACTTTC
CASSSLSGANVLTF
>TRBV4-1|TRBJ1-2|.|few
TGCGCCAGCAGCCAAGACTTTTTACAGGGCGGTCAGCCTGTTGATGGCTACACCTTC
CASSQDFLQGGQPVDGYTF
>TRBV11-1|TRBJ1-1|.|few
TGTGCCAGCAGCTTACTTAAAGGCACTGAAGCTTTCTTT
CASSLLKGTEAFF
>TRBV7-2|TRBJ2-1|.|.
TGTGCCAGCAGCCCCACCCGCCGGCAGCCTAAATACAATGAGCAGTTCTTC
CASSPTRRQPKYNEQFF
>TRBV7-2|TRBJ1-2|TRBD1|many
TGTGCCAGCAGCACCAACAGGGGGCAGTCCTATGGCTACACCTTC
CASSTNRGQSYGYTF
>TRBV6-1|TRBJ2-6|.|few
TGTGCCGCTAACGGGGTATCTGGGGCCAACGTCCTGACTTTC
CAANGVSGANVLTF
>TRBV5-1|TRBJ2-3|.|.
TGCGCCAGCAGCCTTACGGCGGTCACCTGGGGGGATACGCAGTATTTT
CASSLTAVTWGDTQYF
>TRBV21-1|TRBJ2-4|.|.
TGTGCCAGCAGCGTACCCCGCGAAAACATTCAGTACTTC
CASSVPRENIQYF
>TRBV25-1|TRBJ1-1|TRBD1|.
TGTGCCAGCAGTGAAATGGGACAGGAAGCTTTCTTT
CASSEMGQEAFF
>TRBV19|TRBJ2-7|TRBD2|.
TGTGCCAGTAGTCCGGGGGGAACAGTCCGGAGCTCCTACGAGCAGTACTTC
CASSPGGTVRSSYEQYF
>TRBV18|TRBJ2-7|TRBD1|.
TGTGCCAGCTCACCGACCGGGACAGCAGTGCAGTACTTC
CASSPTGTAVQYF
>TRBV7-2|TRBJ2-5|.|.
TGTGCCAGCAGCTCAACTCTCTGGGCGGGCGTTCAAGAGACCCAGTACTTC
CASSSTLWAGVQETQYF
>TRBV4-3|TRBJ1-1|TRBD1|.
TGCGCCAGCAGCCAAGGGAGGGGGCGCGGCACTGAAGCTTTCTTT
CASSQGRGRGTEAFF
>TRBV2|TRBJ2-7|.|.
TGTGCCAGCAGCCGGACAGAGTTCTACGAGCAGTACTTC
CASSRTEFYEQYF
>TRBV19|TRBJ1-1|.|.
TGTGCCAGTAGTATTCCAGGCGTGAACACTGAAGCTTTCTTT
CASSIPGVNTEAFF
>TRBV6-1|TRBJ1-4|.|.
TGTGCCAGCAGTGTCGGGACCGAGTCAGATGAAAAACTGTTTTTT
CASSVGTESDEKLFF
>TRBV6-1|TRBJ2-7|.|.
TGTGCCAGCAGTTCACAGGAAAGAGACGAGCAGTACTTC
CASSSQERDEQYF
>TRBV6-1|TRBJ1-5|.|.
TGTGCCAGCAGTGAAGCGCGGGGGCCACAGCCCCAGCATTTT
CASSEARGPQPQHF
>TRBV9|TRBJ1-1|TRBD1|.
TGTGCCAGCAGCGAGGGGACAGTGAACACTGAAGCTTTCTTT
CASSEGTVNTEAFF
>TRBV9|TRBJ2-7|.|.
TGTGCCAGCAGCGTAGGGATAGGCTCCTACGAGCAGTACTTC
CASSVGIGSYEQYF
>TRBV7-2|TRBJ2-7|TRBD2|.
TGTGCCAGCAGCTTGGCCGGGACTAGCGTTGGGGAGCAGTACTTC
CASSLAGTSVGEQYF
>TRBV4-2|TRBJ2-1|.|.
TGTGCCAGCAGCTTACATATCAGTTACAATGAGCAGTTCTTC
CASSLHISYNEQFF
>TRBV7-8|TRBJ2-4|TRBD1|few
TGTGCCAGCAGCTTAGAGACAGGGTCAGACATTCAGTACTTC
CASSLETGSDIQYF
>TRBV5-1|TRBJ2-5|TRBD1|once
TGCGCCAGCAGCTTCACCGGGACAGGGGAAGAGACCCAGTACTTC
CASSFTGTGEETQYF
>TRBV30|TRBJ1-5|.|.
TGTGCCTGGAGTGGTGGGGTGGAGGGTCAGCCCCAGCATTTT
CAWSGGVEGQPQHF
>TRBV4-3|TRBJ2-3|.|.
TGCGCCAGCAGCCAAGGATCCCGGACAGATACGCAGTATTTT
CASSQGSRTDTQYF
>TRBV18|TRBJ2-3|.|.
TGTGCCAGCTCACCACCGAGGGAGGATACGCAGTATTTT
CASSPPREDTQYF
>TRBV21-1|TRBJ1-1|.|few
TGTGCCAGCAGCATAGAGGGGACGGAGAAGCGGGAGAACACTGAAGCTTTCTTT
CASSIEGTEKRENTEAFF
>TRBV28|TRBJ2-3|.|.
TGTGCCAGCAGTTTTAGAAGGGAAGATACGCAGTATTTT
CASSFRREDTQYF
>TRBV28|TRBJ1-2|TRBD1|.
TGTGCCAGCAACCAGGGGGCCCTCTATGGCTACACCTTC
CASNQGALYGYTF
>TRBV5-4|TRBJ2-5|.|.
TGTGCCAGCAGCCAGGGGGGGAGGAAAGAGACCCAGTACTTC
CASSQGGRKETQYF
>TRBV7-6|TRBJ2-5|TRBD1|.
TGTGCCAGCAGCGGACAGGGGGCGTTTGAGACCCAGTACTTC
CASSGQGAFETQYF
>TRBV27|TRBJ1-2|.|.
TGTGCCAGCAGTCTCCGAAGACAGGTCTATGGCTACACCTTC
CASSLRRQVYGYTF
>TRBV5-4|TRBJ2-1|TRBD1|.
TGTGCCAGCAGCTTGGACCAGATTGGACAGGATGAGCAGTTCTTC
CASSLDQIGQDEQFF
>TRBV10-3|TRBJ1-1|TRBD1|.
TGTGCCAGCCGACAGGGGGCAGGGAACACTGAAGCTTTCTTT
CASRQGAGNTEAFF
>TRBV30|TRBJ2-2|.|.
TGTGCCTGGACCTCAAAAGGGGGGGCCGGGGAGCTGTTTTTT
CAWTSKGGAGELFF
>TRBV10-3|TRBJ2-1|.|.
TGTGCCATCAGTCCGGGCGTGAGCTCCTACAATGAGCAGTTCTTC
CAISPGVSSYNEQFF
>TRBV4-2|TRBJ2-3|.|.
TGTGCCAGCAGCCAAACAGGGTTAGATACGCAGTATTTT
CASSQTGLDTQYF
>TRBV7-2|TRBJ2-7|TRBD2|.
TGTGCCAGCAGCTTGGGTAGCGGGAGGGCCGTAGGTGAGCAGTACTTC
CASSLGSGRAVGEQYF
>TRBV6-1|TRBJ2-7|.|.
TGTGCCAGCAGTGAAGCGGGAGTGAGCGAGCAGTACTTC
CASSEAGVSEQYF
>TRBV18|TRBJ2-3|TRBD2|.
TGTGCCAGCTCACCTCGGCGGGAGATAAGCACAGATACGCAGTATTTT
CASSPRREISTDTQYF
>TRBV5-1|TRBJ2-5|.|few
TGCGCCAGCAGCTTGGGGGTTGCAGAGACCCAGTACTTC
CASSLGVAETQYF
>TRBV27|TRBJ2-3|.|.
TGTGCCAGCAGTTCCCGCCGCGGCACAGATACGCAGTATTTT
CASSSRRGTDTQYF
>TRBV15|TRBJ2-3|TRBD1|.
TGTGCCACCAGCATACGATCGACAGGGCCGGGCCGGGATACGCAGTATTTT
CATSIRSTGPGRDTQYF
>TRBV7-2|TRBJ2-7|TRBD2|.
TGTGCCAGCAGCTTAGCCGGGGGGTTCCCAAACGAGCAGTACTTC
CASSLAGGFPNEQYF
>TRBV21-1|TRBJ2-7|.|once
TGTGCCAGCAGCAAAGGCGGCCCGATAAGGACTAGCGTCAGGTACGAGCAGTACTTC
CASSKGGPIRTSVRYEQYF
>TRBV4-3|TRBJ2-7|.|once
TGCGCCAGCAGTCCGGGACGCCGGGACTACGAGCAGTACTTC
CASSPGRRDYEQYF
>TRBV29-1|TRBJ1-2|TRBD1|.
TGCAGCGTTGGGACAGGGAGAGGCGATGGCTACACCTTC
CSVGTGRGDGYTF
>TRBV7-6|TRBJ2-2|.|.
TGTGCCAGCAGCTTAAGCGTAAGAAACGGGGAGCTGTTTTTT
CASSLSVRNGELFF
>TRBV6-5|TRBJ1-1|TRBD1|.
TGTGCCAGCAGTCCAGGGGGCGCGAACACTGAAGCTTTCTTT
CASSPGGANTEAFF
>TRBV29-1|TRBJ1-1|TRBD1|.
TGCAGCGTTGAAAAGGGGACAGGGGACACTGAAGCTTTCTTT
CSVEKGTGDTEAFF
>TRBV18|TRBJ2-1|.|.
TGTGCCAGCTCACCACCATTAGGCTACAATGAGCAGTTCTTC
CASSPPLGYNEQFF
>TRBV5-5|TRBJ2-1|.|.
TGTGCCAGCAGCTTGGGTTTGGTCAGCGGGCTCGGCAATGAGCAGTTCTTC
CASSLGLVSGLGNEQFF
>TRBV7-2|TRBJ2-3|.|.
TGTGCCAGCAGCTCCCGGAGGGATACGCAGTATTTT
CASSSRRDTQYF
>TRBV7-2|TRBJ2-7|.|.
TGTGCCAGCAGCTTAGATTATGGGCATACCTACGAGCAGTACTTC
CASSLDYGHTYEQYF
>TRBV4-1|TRBJ2-1|.|.
TGCGCCAGCAGCCAAGCCCGGGAGAGCTACAATGAGCAGTTCTTC
CASSQARESYNEQFF
>TRBV19|TRBJ2-7|.|.
TGTGCCAGTAGTCCCCGGGGAAGGGGCCGCTACGAGCAGTACTTC
CASSPRGRGRYEQYF
>TRBV10-3|TRBJ1-4|.|.
TGTGCCATCAGGGGAGGGGATGGTGAAAAACTGTTTTTT
CAIRGGDGEKLFF